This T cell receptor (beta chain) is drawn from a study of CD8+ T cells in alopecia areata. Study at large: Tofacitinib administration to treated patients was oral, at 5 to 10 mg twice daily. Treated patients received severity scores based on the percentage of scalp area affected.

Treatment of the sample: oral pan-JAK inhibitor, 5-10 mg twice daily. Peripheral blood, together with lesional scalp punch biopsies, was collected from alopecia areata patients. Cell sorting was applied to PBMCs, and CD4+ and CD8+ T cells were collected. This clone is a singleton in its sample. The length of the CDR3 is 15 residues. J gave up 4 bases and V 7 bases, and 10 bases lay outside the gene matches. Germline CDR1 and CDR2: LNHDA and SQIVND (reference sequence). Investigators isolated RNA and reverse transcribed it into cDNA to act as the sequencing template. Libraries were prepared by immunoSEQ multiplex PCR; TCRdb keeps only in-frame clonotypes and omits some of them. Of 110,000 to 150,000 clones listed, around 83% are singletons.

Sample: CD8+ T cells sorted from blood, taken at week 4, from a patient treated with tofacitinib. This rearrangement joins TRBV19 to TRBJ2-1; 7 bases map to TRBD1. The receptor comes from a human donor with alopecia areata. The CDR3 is CASINRGEGYNEQFF. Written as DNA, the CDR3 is TGTGCCAGTATAAACAGGGGAGAAGGGTACAATGAGCAGTTCTTC.